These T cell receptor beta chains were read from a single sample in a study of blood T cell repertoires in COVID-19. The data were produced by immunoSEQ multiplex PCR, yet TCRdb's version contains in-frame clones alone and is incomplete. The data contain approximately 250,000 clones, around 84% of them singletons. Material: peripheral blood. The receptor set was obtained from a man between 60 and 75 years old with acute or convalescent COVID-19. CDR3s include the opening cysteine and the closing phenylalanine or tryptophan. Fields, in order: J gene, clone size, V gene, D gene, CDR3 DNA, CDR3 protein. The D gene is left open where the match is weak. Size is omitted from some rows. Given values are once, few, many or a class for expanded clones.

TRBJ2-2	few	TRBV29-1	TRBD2	TGCAGCGTTGGAGAGACTAGCGGGGGTTACACCGGGGAGCTGTTTTTT	CSVGETSGGYTGELFF
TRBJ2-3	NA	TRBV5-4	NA	TGTGCCAGCAGCTTAGCCGGGGAAGATACGCAGTATTTT	CASSLAGEDTQYF
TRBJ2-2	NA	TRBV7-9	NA	TGTGCCAGCAGCTCCCCGGGGGACGGGAGCTCAGCGAACACCGGGGAGCTGTTTTTT	CASSSPGDGSSANTGELFF
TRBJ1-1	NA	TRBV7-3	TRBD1	TGTGCCAGCAGGTCGGGACAGGGAGCCACTGAAGCTTTCTTT	CASRSGQGATEAFF
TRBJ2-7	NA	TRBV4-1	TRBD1	TGCGCCAGCAGCCATGCCGGACAGGGGGACTTCTACGAGCAGTACTTC	CASSHAGQGDFYEQYF
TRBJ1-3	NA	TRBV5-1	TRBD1	TGCGCCAGCAGCTTAGGGGGCGTCGGAAACACCATATATTTT	CASSLGGVGNTIYF
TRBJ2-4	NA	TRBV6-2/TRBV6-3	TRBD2	TGTGCCAGCAGTTACTCGACTAGCGGGGACATTCAGTACTTC	CASSYSTSGDIQYF
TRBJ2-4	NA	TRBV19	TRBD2	TGTGCCAGTAGCACTCACTTACTAGCGGGAACGGCCAAAAACATTCAGTACTTC	CASSTHLLAGTAKNIQYF
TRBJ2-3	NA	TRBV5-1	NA	TGCGCCAGCAGCTTGGGCCGGACTAGCACAGATACGCAGTATTTT	CASSLGRTSTDTQYF
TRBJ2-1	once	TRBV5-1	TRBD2	TGCGCCAGCAGCGGCGGGACTAGCGGGGGGGTAAGCTCCTACAATGAGCAGTTCTTC	CASSGGTSGGVSSYNEQFF
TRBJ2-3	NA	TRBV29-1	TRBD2	TGCAGCGTTGAGGGGACTAGCGGGGTTATATGGACAGATACGCAGTATTTT	CSVEGTSGVIWTDTQYF
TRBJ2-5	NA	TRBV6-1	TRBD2	TGTGCCAGCAGTGAAGTTGCTAGCGGGGTTCCTTACGGAGAGACCCAGTACTTC	CASSEVASGVPYGETQYF
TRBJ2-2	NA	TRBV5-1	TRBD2	TGCGCCAGCAGCTGGGACCGGACTAGCGGGGGGGCAAGTCCCGGGGAGCTGTTTTTT	CASSWDRTSGGASPGELFF
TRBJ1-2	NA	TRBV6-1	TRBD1	TGTGCCAGCAGTGCCCGGGACAGAGGCGCTAACTATGGCTACACCTTC	CASSARDRGANYGYTF
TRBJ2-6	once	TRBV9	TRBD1	TGTGCCAGCAGCGTGACAGGGACAATCTCTGGGGCCAACGTCCTGACTTTC	CASSVTGTISGANVLTF
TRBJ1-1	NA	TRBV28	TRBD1	TGTGCCAGCACCCAAGGGGGCGGATACATGAACACTGAAGCTTTCTTT	CASTQGGGYMNTEAFF
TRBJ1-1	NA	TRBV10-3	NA	TGTGCCATCAGGGACACAGGGCTCACTGAAGCTTTCTTT	CAIRDTGLTEAFF
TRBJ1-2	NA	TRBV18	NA	TGTGCCAGCTCAGAGAAGACAGGTTCCGACTATGGCTACACCTTC	CASSEKTGSDYGYTF
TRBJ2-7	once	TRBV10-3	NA	TGTGCCATCAGTGGCGGGGACTTCGGGTACGAGCAGTACTTC	CAISGGDFGYEQYF
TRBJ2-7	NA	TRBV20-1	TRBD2	TGCAGTGCTAGTAGATTATCCGGGACTAGCGGGGCCTACGAGCAGTACTTC	CSASRLSGTSGAYEQYF
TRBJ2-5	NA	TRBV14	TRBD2	TGTGCCAGCAGCCCACTAGCGGGGGTCCCCCAAGAGACCCAGTACTTC	CASSPLAGVPQETQYF
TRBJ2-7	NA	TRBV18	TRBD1	TGTGCCAGCTCACTGGACAGGGGGAGTGGAGTTGAGCAGTACTTC	CASSLDRGSGVEQYF
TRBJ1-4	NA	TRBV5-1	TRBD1	TGCGCCAGCAGCTTGGACAGGGGGTTGGCTAATGAAAAACTGTTTTTT	CASSLDRGLANEKLFF
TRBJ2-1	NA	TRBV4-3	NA	TGCGCCACAGCGGAAGGGGGGGATCGGGATAATGAGCAGTTCTTC	CATAEGGDRDNEQFF
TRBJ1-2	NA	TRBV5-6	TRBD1	TGTGCCAGCAGGAGGGGACAGGTCGACTTCTGGGGTGGCTACACCTTC	CASRRGQVDFWGGYTF
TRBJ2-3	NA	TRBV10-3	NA	TGTGCCATCAGCCATGCGGTCACCGGGCAGGGCAGTACGCAGTATTTT	CAISHAVTGQGSTQYF
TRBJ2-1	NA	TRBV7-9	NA	TGTGCCAGCAGCCCTGAGGGGGGGCTGAGCTCCTACAATGAGCAGTTCTTC	CASSPEGGLSSYNEQFF
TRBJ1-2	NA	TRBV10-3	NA	TGTGCCATCAGTCAAGACTTTAAAGATGGCTACACCTTC	CAISQDFKDGYTF
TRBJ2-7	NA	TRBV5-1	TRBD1	TGCGCCAGCAGCTTGGGTGGGACAGGGAACTACGAGCAGTACTTC	CASSLGGTGNYEQYF
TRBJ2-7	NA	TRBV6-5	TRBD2	TGTGCCAGCAGTTACTCGCCTAGCGGGAGTGTCGACGAGCAGTACTTC	CASSYSPSGSVDEQYF
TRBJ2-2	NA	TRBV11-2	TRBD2	TGTGCCAGCAGCTTCACTAGCGGGAGTTACACCGGGGAGCTGTTTTTT	CASSFTSGSYTGELFF
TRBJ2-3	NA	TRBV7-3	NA	TGTGCCAGCAGCTTATGGGCAGGTAGCACAGATACGCAGTATTTT	CASSLWAGSTDTQYF
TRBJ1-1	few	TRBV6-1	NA	TGTGCCAGCAGTGAAGCGGGGGCAGGGAACACTGAAGCTTTCTTT	CASSEAGAGNTEAFF
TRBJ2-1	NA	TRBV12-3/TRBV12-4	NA	TGTGCCAGCAGTTTAGTCCGGCGGGGTGAGCAGTTCTTC	CASSLVRRGEQFF
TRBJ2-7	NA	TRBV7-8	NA	TGTGCCAGCAGTCCAACGGCGGGTCCCTACGAGCAGTACTTC	CASSPTAGPYEQYF
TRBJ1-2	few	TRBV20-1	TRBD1	TGCAGTGCCACGACAGGGCCTGGCTACACCTTC	CSATTGPGYTF
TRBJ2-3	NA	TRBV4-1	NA	TGCGCCAGCAGCCAAAGAGGTAGGCAGTATTTT	CASSQRGRQYF
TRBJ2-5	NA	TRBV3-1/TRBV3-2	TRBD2	TGTGCCAGCAGCAAGATTAGCGGGGGTAACAGGGAGACCCAGTACTTC	CASSKISGGNRETQYF
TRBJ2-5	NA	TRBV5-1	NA	TGCGCCAGCTGGGGGGAGGCGGCAATCGAGACCCAGTACTTC	CASWGEAAIETQYF
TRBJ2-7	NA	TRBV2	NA	TGTGCCAGCAGGATAACAGGGTACGAGCAGTACTTC	CASRITGYEQYF
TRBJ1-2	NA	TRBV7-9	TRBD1	TGTGCCAGCAGCTCCCGTAGCGGGACAGGGGCTAGAGGCTACACCTTC	CASSSRSGTGARGYTF
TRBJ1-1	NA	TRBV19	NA	TGTGCCAGTAGCTTCCTCGACACTGAAGCTTTCTTT	CASSFLDTEAFF
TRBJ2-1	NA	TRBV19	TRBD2	TGTGCCAGTAGTATTCTCCTAGCGGGAGGGCAGTTTGAGCAGTTCTTC	CASSILLAGGQFEQFF
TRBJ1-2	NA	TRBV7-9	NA	TGTGCCAGCAGCTTAAGGCAGGGACTTTACACCTTC	CASSLRQGLYTF
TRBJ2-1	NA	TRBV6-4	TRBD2	TGTGCCAGCAGTGACTCTTGGACTAGTAATGAGCAGTTCTTC	CASSDSWTSNEQFF
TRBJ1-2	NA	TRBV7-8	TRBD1	TGTGCCAGCAGCCGCCGGGACAGGTCTAACTATGGCTACACCTTC	CASSRRDRSNYGYTF
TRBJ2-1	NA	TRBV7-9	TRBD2	TGTGCCAGCAGCTTAACTAGCGGGGGACGCTACAATGAGCAGTTCTTC	CASSLTSGGRYNEQFF
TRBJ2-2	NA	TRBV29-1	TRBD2	TGCAGCGTTGCAGGGACTAGAAACACCGGGGAGCTGTTTTTT	CSVAGTRNTGELFF
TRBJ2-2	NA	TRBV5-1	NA	TGCGCCAGCAGCTTGAGCGGTAAAAACACCGGGGAGCTGTTTTTT	CASSLSGKNTGELFF
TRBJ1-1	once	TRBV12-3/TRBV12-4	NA	TGTGCCAGCAGTTTTGGTACTGTCATTGAAGCTTTCTTT	CASSFGTVIEAFF
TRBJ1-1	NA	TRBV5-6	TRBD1	TGTGCCAGCAGCTTGAGAGGGACAGGGAGATTTGAAGCTTTCTTT	CASSLRGTGRFEAFF
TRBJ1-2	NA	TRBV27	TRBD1	TGTGCCAGCAGTTCCGCCGGGGACAGAGTCTATGGCTACACCTTC	CASSSAGDRVYGYTF
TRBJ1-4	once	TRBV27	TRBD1	TGTGCCAGCAGCTTCTCAGGGGGATATGAAAAACTGTTTTTT	CASSFSGGYEKLFF
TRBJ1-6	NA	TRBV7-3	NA	TGTGCCAGCAGCTTAACGTCCCATCCAGGGTCCAATTCACCCCTCCACTTT	CASSLTSHPGSNSPLHF